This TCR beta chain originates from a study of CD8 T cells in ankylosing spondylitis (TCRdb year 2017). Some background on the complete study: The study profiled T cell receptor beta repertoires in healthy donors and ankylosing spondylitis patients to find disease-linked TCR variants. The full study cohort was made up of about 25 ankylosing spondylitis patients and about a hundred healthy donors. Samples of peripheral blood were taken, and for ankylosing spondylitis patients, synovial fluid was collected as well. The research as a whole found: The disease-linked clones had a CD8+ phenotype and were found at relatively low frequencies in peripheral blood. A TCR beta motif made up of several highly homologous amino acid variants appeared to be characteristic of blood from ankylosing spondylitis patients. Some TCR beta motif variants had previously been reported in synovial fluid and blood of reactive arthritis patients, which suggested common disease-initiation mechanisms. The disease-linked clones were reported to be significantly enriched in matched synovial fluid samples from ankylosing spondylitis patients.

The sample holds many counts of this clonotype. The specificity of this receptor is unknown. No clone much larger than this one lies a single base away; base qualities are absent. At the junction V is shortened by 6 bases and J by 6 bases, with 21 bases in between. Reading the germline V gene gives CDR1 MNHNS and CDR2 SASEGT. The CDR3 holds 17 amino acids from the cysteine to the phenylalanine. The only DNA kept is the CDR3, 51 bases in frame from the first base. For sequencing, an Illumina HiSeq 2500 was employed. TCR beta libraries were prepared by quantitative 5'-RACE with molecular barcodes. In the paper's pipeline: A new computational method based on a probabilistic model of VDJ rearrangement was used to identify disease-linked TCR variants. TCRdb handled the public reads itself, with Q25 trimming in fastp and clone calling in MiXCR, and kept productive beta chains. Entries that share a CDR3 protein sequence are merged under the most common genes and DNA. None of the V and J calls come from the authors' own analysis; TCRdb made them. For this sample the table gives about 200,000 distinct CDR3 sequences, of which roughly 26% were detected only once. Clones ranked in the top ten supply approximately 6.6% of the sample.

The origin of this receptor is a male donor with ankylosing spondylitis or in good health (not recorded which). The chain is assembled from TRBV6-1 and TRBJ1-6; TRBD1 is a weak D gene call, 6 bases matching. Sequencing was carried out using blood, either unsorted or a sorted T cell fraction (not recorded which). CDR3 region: CASRDPQSGHTNSPLHF. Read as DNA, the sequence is TGTGCCAGCAGAGACCCCCAGTCGGGACACACTAATTCACCCCTCCACTTT.